This T cell receptor (beta chain) originates from a study of blood T cells in healthy people across ages. This CDR3 spans 11 amino acids. V lost 4 bases and J 14 bases, leaving 15 bases between the germline ends. Germline V gives CDR1 SQVTM, CDR2 ANQGSEA. A sample-barcoded 5' primer and a J-beta primer mix were used in a second PCR of roughly 6 to 12 cycles. Each CDR3 protein gets one entry after TCRdb re-called the 5' RACE reads with MiXCR. The data hold around 1,500,000 distinct CDR3 sequences, with 42% observed a single time. The donors, aged roughly 6 to 90, were healthy Caucasians from Russia. It was around 9 milliliters of peripheral blood that were drawn from each donor.

The TCR comes from a woman under 30 in good health. This chain joins TRBV29-1 and TRBJ2-4; no clear D. Specimen: blood. CDR3 nucleotide sequence: TGCAGCGTTGTGACGGAGAGTGCGGAGTACTTC. Its protein product is CSVVTESAEYF.